These T cell receptor beta chains were read from a single sample in a study of regulatory T cells in long-lasting Graves disease. Via MiXCR, TCRdb re-called the multiplex PCR reads, giving one row per CDR3 protein. The data contain a few hundred thousand distinct CDR3 sequences, approximately 20% of them singletons. The input for sequencing was peripheral blood mononuclear cells (PBMCs), taken when the disease was refractory, from a patient treated with antithyroid drugs. Receptors originate from a female donor with Graves disease. Each CDR3 is given with its conserved first and last residue. The D gene is left open where the match is weak. Clone size, where shown, is once, few, many, or a class for clones that have expanded.

size,J,length,D,V,CDR3,DNA
.,TRBJ1-4,14,.,TRBV5-5,CASSLYQKYEKLFF,TGTGCCAGCAGCTTGTACCAGAAATATGAAAAACTGTTTTTT
.,TRBJ2-2,13,.,TRBV10-3,CAISPGLTGELFF,TGTGCCATCAGCCCGGGGCTTACCGGGGAGCTGTTTTTT
many,TRBJ1-5,13,.,TRBV20-1,CSARGPGPNAQHF,TGCAGTGCTAGAGGACCCGGGCCGAACGCCCAGCATTTT
.,TRBJ2-4,14,.,TRBV27,CASSSGNGKNIQYF,TGTGCCAGCAGTTCTGGGAACGGCAAAAACATTCAGTACTTC
.,TRBJ2-7,17,TRBD2,TRBV7-6,CASSLELISGSVSEQYF,TGTGCCAGCAGCTTAGAATTGATTAGCGGGAGTGTAAGCGAGCAGTACTTC
few,TRBJ2-5,13,TRBD2,TRBV6-1,CASFDSGGGTQYF,TGTGCCAGTTTCGACTCGGGGGGGGGGACCCAGTACTTC
few,TRBJ2-2,16,.,TRBV5-1,CASSLGEEYHTGELFF,TGCGCCAGCAGCTTGGGAGAGGAGTATCACACCGGGGAGCTGTTTTTT
few,TRBJ2-5,14,.,TRBV19,CASSPQRTRETQYF,TGTGCCAGTAGTCCACAAAGGACAAGAGAGACCCAGTACTTC
.,TRBJ2-2,16,TRBD1,TRBV5-6,CASSPTGQGRYGELFF,TGTGCCAGCAGCCCCACGGGACAGGGGAGGTACGGGGAGCTGTTTTTT
many,TRBJ2-7,14,.,TRBV12-3/TRBV12-4,CANSPDDGSYEQYF,TGTGCCAACAGTCCTGACGACGGTTCCTACGAGCAGTACTTC
.,TRBJ2-7,14,TRBD2,TRBV6-1,CASTPSGLAGEQYF,TGTGCCAGCACCCCCTCGGGACTAGCTGGCGAGCAGTACTTC
few,TRBJ1-5,12,.,TRBV29-1,CSVGTVGQPQHF,TGCAGCGTTGGGACAGTGGGGCAGCCCCAGCATTTT
many,TRBJ2-2,13,.,TRBV2,CASKDFRAGELFF,TGTGCCAGCAAAGACTTTCGGGCCGGGGAGCTGTTTTTT
few,TRBJ2-2,17,.,TRBV7-3,CASSQDKDRANTGELFF,TGTGCCAGCAGCCAAGACAAGGACAGAGCGAACACCGGGGAGCTGTTTTTT
many,TRBJ1-1,14,.,TRBV28,CASRLQGFGTEAFF,TGTGCCAGCAGACTACAGGGATTCGGGACTGAAGCTTTCTTT
few,TRBJ1-6,13,.,TRBV30,CAWTSSYNSPLHF,TGTGCCTGGACCAGCTCCTATAATTCACCCCTCCACTTT
few,TRBJ1-3,15,.,TRBV5-1,CASSTNGQWADTIYF,TGCGCCAGCAGCACGAATGGGCAGTGGGCAGACACCATATATTTT
few,TRBJ2-1,18,TRBD1,TRBV10-3,CAISESDAGQGASEGQFF,TGTGCCATCAGTGAGTCCGACGCGGGACAGGGGGCGTCAGAGGGGCAGTTCTTC
many,TRBJ2-7,16,TRBD1,TRBV15,CATSDPLLTGKYEQYF,TGTGCCACCAGCGACCCGCTTCTGACAGGGAAATACGAGCAGTACTTC
.,TRBJ2-7,14,.,TRBV5-1,CASSPDPPQGEQYF,TGCGCCAGCAGCCCTGACCCACCCCAGGGCGAGCAGTACTTC
.,TRBJ2-6,16,.,TRBV12-3/TRBV12-4,CASTAPGAAGANVLTF,TGTGCCAGCACGGCTCCGGGGGCTGCCGGGGCCAACGTCCTGACTTTC
many,TRBJ1-2,14,.,TRBV28,CASRGIDTFGGYTF,TGTGCCAGCAGGGGGATAGACACCTTCGGCGGCTACACCTTC
many,TRBJ2-7,16,.,TRBV28,CASSPRVAVSSYEQYF,TGTGCCAGCAGCCCCCGGGTAGCGGTGAGCTCCTACGAGCAGTACTTC
many,TRBJ1-4,14,TRBD1,TRBV12-3/TRBV12-4,CASSRDRVGEKLFF,TGTGCCAGCAGCCGCGACAGGGTGGGTGAAAAACTGTTTTTT
few,TRBJ1-6,17,.,TRBV27,CASSLYTPSGRVSPLHF,TGTGCCAGCAGTTTATATACCCCGTCAGGGAGGGTCTCACCCCTCCACTTT
few,TRBJ1-3,11,.,TRBV29-1,CSVELGNTIYF,TGCAGCGTTGAATTAGGAAACACCATATATTTT
.,TRBJ2-7,14,TRBD2,TRBV15,CATSREGGSDEQYF,TGTGCCACCAGCAGAGAGGGCGGGAGCGACGAGCAGTACTTC
.,TRBJ1-6,11,.,TRBV6-1,CASRYSSPLHF,TGTGCCAGCAGATATAGTTCACCCCTCCACTTT
once,TRBJ2-1,15,.,TRBV2,CASSVEGVGNNEQFF,TGTGCCAGCAGCGTGGAGGGAGTAGGGAACAATGAGCAGTTCTTC
.,TRBJ2-1,17,TRBD2,TRBV28,CASTGRTGTSGRYEQFF,TGTGCCAGCACAGGGAGAACCGGGACTAGCGGGAGATATGAGCAGTTCTTC
few,TRBJ2-7,10,.,TRBV20-1,CSASHYEQYF,TGCAGTGCTAGCCACTACGAGCAGTACTTC
.,TRBJ2-7,13,.,TRBV7-2,CASSSGVVYEQYF,TGTGCCAGCAGCTCAGGGGTCGTCTACGAGCAGTACTTC
many,TRBJ1-1,13,.,TRBV20-1,CSARSLGEPEAFF,TGCAGTGCTAGATCATTAGGGGAACCTGAAGCTTTCTTT
few,TRBJ1-6,14,.,TRBV28,CASSSHQGASPLHF,TGTGCCAGCAGTTCACACCAAGGGGCTTCACCCCTCCACTTT
few,TRBJ2-7,14,TRBD2,TRBV20-1,CSAVREASSYEQYF,TGCAGTGCGGTGCGGGAGGCCTCCTCCTACGAGCAGTACTTC
.,TRBJ1-2,15,.,TRBV7-9,CASSLASPLGDGYTF,TGTGCCAGCAGCTTAGCAAGCCCCCTCGGAGATGGCTACACCTTC
few,TRBJ2-5,16,TRBD2,TRBV13,CASSWAVGLAGETQYF,TGTGCCAGCAGCTGGGCGGTGGGACTAGCGGGAGAGACCCAGTACTTC
many,TRBJ1-1,16,.,TRBV28,CASSSSLKIWGTEAFF,TGTGCCAGCAGTTCGTCCCTCAAGATATGGGGCACTGAAGCTTTCTTT
few,TRBJ2-3,13,.,TRBV7-2,CASTTQSTDTQYF,TGTGCCAGCACCACGCAAAGCACAGATACGCAGTATTTT
.,TRBJ1-5,18,.,TRBV4-2,CASSQVSIGGSPNQPQHF,TGTGCCAGCAGCCAAGTTTCGATAGGAGGGAGTCCCAATCAGCCCCAGCATTTT
.,TRBJ2-1,11,.,TRBV30,CAWRGYNEQFF,TGTGCCTGGAGGGGGTACAATGAGCAGTTCTTC
few,TRBJ1-2,11,.,TRBV6-5,CASSYEGVCTF,TGTGCCAGCAGTTACGAGGGGGTATGCACCTTC
few,TRBJ2-7,14,.,TRBV13,CASSYGTHSYEQYF,TGTGCCAGCAGCTACGGCACTCACTCCTACGAGCAGTACTTC
many,TRBJ2-5,15,TRBD2,TRBV7-2,CASSFSGRSSETQYF,TGTGCCAGCAGCTTTAGCGGGAGGAGTTCCGAGACCCAGTACTTC
many,TRBJ2-7,15,TRBD1,TRBV6-2/TRBV6-3,CASSKSGQGIYEQYF,TGTGCCAGCAGCAAGTCGGGACAGGGGATATACGAGCAGTACTTC
.,TRBJ1-5,15,.,TRBV3-1,CASSQGGAGNQPQHF,TGTGCCAGCAGCCAGGGGGGGGCGGGAAATCAGCCCCAGCATTTT
few,TRBJ2-5,14,TRBD2,TRBV7-2,CASRLAGGEETQYF,TGTGCCAGCAGACTAGCGGGAGGGGAAGAGACCCAGTACTTC
many,TRBJ2-7,15,TRBD2,TRBV6-5,CASSYGVAGGYEQYF,TGTGCCAGCAGTTACGGAGTAGCGGGAGGATACGAGCAGTACTTC
many,TRBJ2-6,16,TRBD1,TRBV2,CARAGDRESGANVLTF,TGTGCCAGGGCGGGGGACAGGGAATCTGGGGCCAACGTCCTGACTTTC
many,TRBJ2-7,12,.,TRBV7-2,CASSLEPYEQYF,TGTGCCAGCAGCTTGGAACCCTACGAGCAGTACTTC
.,TRBJ2-7,15,.,TRBV6-9,CASSYSQDPVYEQYF,TGTGCCAGCAGTTACTCACAGGACCCAGTCTACGAGCAGTACTTC
.,TRBJ2-2,14,.,TRBV7-9,CASSSTPNTGELFF,TGTGCCAGCAGCTCTACACCGAACACCGGGGAGCTGTTTTTT
.,TRBJ1-1,16,TRBD1,TRBV4-3,CASSQPRQGMNTEAFF,TGCGCCAGCAGCCAACCTAGACAGGGGATGAACACTGAAGCTTTCTTT
.,TRBJ1-2,14,TRBD1,TRBV27,CASRRGQANYGYTF,TGTGCCAGCAGGCGGGGACAGGCAAACTATGGCTACACCTTC
few,TRBJ2-7,13,TRBD2,TRBV5-1,CASSFLAGDEQYF,TGCGCCAGCAGCTTCCTAGCGGGAGACGAGCAGTACTTC